The sample holds one count of the clone carrying this TCR beta chain. The study amplified TCR beta CDR3 regions using RNA transcripts. HTBI primers were used in a first-round RT-PCR, which preceded a second-round multiplex PCR. MiXCR was run by TCRdb on the multiplex PCR reads, yielding one entry per CDR3 protein. The sample gives about 740,000 distinct CDR3 sequences, roughly two fifths of which show up once; about 40% is in the top ten. This sample was included in a study of Graves' ophthalmopathy and Graves' hyperthyroidism. Overall study: Samples of peripheral blood were obtained at initial diagnosis, prior to treatment of any kind.

The study excluded patients with other autoimmune diseases, uncontrolled infections, pregnancy or lactation. V lost 11 bases, J lost 5 bases, and 24 bases lay in between. Germline assignment: CDR1 SGHAT and CDR2 FQDESV (reference sequence). The CDR3 spans 15 residues. The genes are TRBV11-1 and TRBJ1-1; possible D gene TRBD1, 5 bases. The sequencing input was peripheral blood. The TCR originated in an adult man with Graves' ophthalmopathy. The CDR3 nucleotides are TGTGCCTCACTCTTGATAGGGGTAATGAGAACTGAAGCTTTCTTT. It is translated as CASLLIGVMRTEAFF.